This TCR beta chain was obtained from a study of tumor-infiltrating lymphocytes in oesophageal squamous cell carcinoma (TCRdb year 2016). The library was prepared using PCR. The sequencer listed for this sample is Illumina HiSeq 2000. In-frame beta chains were kept once TCRdb had trimmed the public reads at Q25 with fastp and called clones with MiXCR. Every CDR3 protein is listed once, alongside the most common genes and DNA of its rows. Counted in this sample were roughly 16,000 distinct CDR3 sequences; roughly 46% of them appeared once. The ten biggest clones cover roughly two fifths of the sample. The CDR3 spans 20 amino acids, including both terminal residues. The sequence is cut down to CDR3 DNA, 60 bases in frame from base 1. Via the germline V gene, CDR1 is LGHNA and CDR2 YNFKEQ. In regard to this clonotype: Which antigen it targets is not known. Because it lacks the conserved phenylalanine or tryptophan at the end, this CDR3 is likely a read error.

Sequenced material: blood. The TCR comes from a female donor with esophageal squamous cell carcinoma. The chain is made from TRBV4-2 and TRBJ2-5, with TRBD2 perhaps the D gene, on 7 matching bases. TRBJ2-1 explains the end of the DNA better; the J call may be wrong. The CDR3 corresponds to CASSQVLARGGLSSYNEQFS. The nucleotides read TGTGCCAGCAGCCAAGTGTTGGCTCGCGGGGGCTTAAGCTCCTACAATGAGCAGTTCTCC.